This is a list of T cell receptor beta chains from one sample in a study of siplizumab effects on memory and regulatory T cells. Produced via immunoSEQ multiplex PCR; TCRdb's table is partial and in-frame only. This table holds around 110,000 clones, roughly 94% found once. Sequencing was carried out using non-Treg CD4+ T cells sorted from blood. Every receptor here comes from a human donor in good health. Both conserved end residues are part of each CDR3. Each record gives: clone size, V gene, D gene, J gene, CDR3 DNA, CDR3 protein. The D gene is left open where the match is weak. The size entry is marked missing in some rows and otherwise reads once, few, many or a size class.

.	TRBV30	TRBD1	TRBJ2-6	TGTGCCTGGAGTGCGGGACAGTACGAGGCCAACGTCCTGACTTTC	CAWSAGQYEANVLTF
once	TRBV5-4	.	TRBJ1-1	TGTGCCAGCAGCTTGGTCCAAAGGGGCGTACTCTTT	CASSLVQRGVLF
.	TRBV15	.	TRBJ2-3	TGTGCCACCAGCAGACCTGGACAGCAGACAGATACGCAGTATTTT	CATSRPGQQTDTQYF
.	TRBV2	TRBD1	TRBJ1-4	TGTGCCAGCAGTGACCCGAGCAGGGGGCTTGAAAAACTGTTTTTT	CASSDPSRGLEKLFF
.	TRBV30	TRBD1	TRBJ1-1	TGTGCCTGGGAAAATCTGGACAGGGGAGGGTACACTGAAGCTTTCTTT	CAWENLDRGGYTEAFF
.	TRBV10-3	TRBD1	TRBJ1-2	TGTGCCATCAGCTCTTGGGACAGGGGAGACTATGGCTACACCTTC	CAISSWDRGDYGYTF
.	TRBV18	.	TRBJ1-1	TGTGCCAGCTCACCAATGAGACAGGCGGCCACTGAAGCTTTCTTT	CASSPMRQAATEAFF
once	TRBV18	TRBD1	TRBJ1-2	TGTGCCAGCTCACCACGGACAGGGGATGGCTACACCTTC	CASSPRTGDGYTF
.	TRBV11-2	.	TRBJ2-4	TGTGCCAGCAGCTTAGAACCGGGCAACATTCAGTACTTC	CASSLEPGNIQYF
.	TRBV19	TRBD1	TRBJ2-7	TGTGCCAGTAGTACTATCCGGGACAGGGCCTACGAGCAGTACTTC	CASSTIRDRAYEQYF
.	TRBV28	.	TRBJ2-3	TGTGCCAGCAGTACGCCTAAGGGTTTCACAGATACGCAGTATTTT	CASSTPKGFTDTQYF
.	TRBV2	.	TRBJ1-1	TGTGCCAGCAGGGGACAAGGGGTGAACACTGAAGCTTTCTTT	CASRGQGVNTEAFF
.	TRBV11-2	TRBD2	TRBJ2-1	TGTGCCAGCACGGGAGGGGGGCACGAGCAGTTCTTC	CASTGGGHEQFF
.	TRBV7-2	.	TRBJ2-5	TGTGCCAGCAGCTTATATGGACAACAAGAGACCCAGTACTTC	CASSLYGQQETQYF
.	TRBV6-5	TRBD1	TRBJ1-5	TGTGCCAGCAGTCGGGGACAGGGTAATCAGCCCCAGCATTTT	CASSRGQGNQPQHF
.	TRBV7-2	TRBD2	TRBJ2-4	TGTGCCAGCAGCTCCGCCGGACTAGCGGGAGGCCGAGGTATAAACATTCAGTACTTC	CASSSAGLAGGRGINIQYF
.	TRBV5-8	TRBD1	TRBJ1-4	TGTGCCAGCAGCCATGGGACAGGGGGCATCCCTAATGAAAAACTGTTTTTT	CASSHGTGGIPNEKLFF
.	TRBV7-2	.	TRBJ1-1	TGTGCCAGCAGCGCCGGGCGGGGGACTGAAGCTTTCTTT	CASSAGRGTEAFF
.	TRBV20-1	.	TRBJ1-1	TGCAGTGCTAGAGAACTTGAAGCTTTCTTC	CSARELEAFF
.	TRBV12-5	.	TRBJ2-7	TGTGCTAGTGGTTTGGCCCAGGGGAGCGGAGCCTACGAGCAGTACTTC	CASGLAQGSGAYEQYF
once	TRBV5-1	.	TRBJ2-5	TGCGCCAGCAGCTCAGGGGAGTTGGAGACCCAGTACTTC	CASSSGELETQYF
.	TRBV11-2	.	TRBJ1-3	TGTGCCAGCAGCTTAGATCACGGTGGAAACACCATATATTTT	CASSLDHGGNTIYF
.	TRBV27	.	TRBJ2-7	TGTGCCAGCAGTTTATCGAATGTCTACAGAGACGAGCAGTACTTC	CASSLSNVYRDEQYF
once	TRBV10-3	TRBD2	TRBJ2-1	TGTGCCATCGGAGGTCCGGGGGGGGACTACAATGAGCAGTTCTTC	CAIGGPGGDYNEQFF
.	TRBV12-5	.	TRBJ2-7	TGTGCTAGTGTCTTACAGGGAAAGGCACACTACCCCTACGAGCAGTACTTC	CASVLQGKAHYPYEQYF
.	TRBV19	.	TRBJ2-1	TGTGCCAGTAGTATGGTCCAGCCCTACAATGAGCAGTTCTTC	CASSMVQPYNEQFF
.	TRBV19	TRBD1	TRBJ2-3	TGTGCCAGTAGTATCGGGACAGGGGAAACCACAGATACGCAGTATTTT	CASSIGTGETTDTQYF
.	TRBV6-6	.	TRBJ1-1	TGTGCCAGCAGTTACCCCGGGGGCTACACTGAAGCTTTCTTT	CASSYPGGYTEAFF
once	TRBV5-8	.	TRBJ2-7	TGTGCCAGCAGCTTCATAGGGTGGGAGTACTTC	CASSFIGWEYF
.	TRBV2	.	TRBJ2-7	TGTGCCAGCAGTAACGGACGGGGGTCCTACGAGCAGTACTTC	CASSNGRGSYEQYF
.	TRBV2	.	TRBJ1-4	TGTGCCAGCAGTGTTTTGAGGGACAATGAAAAACTGTTTTTT	CASSVLRDNEKLFF
.	TRBV7-9	.	TRBJ1-4	TGTGCCAGCAGCTACGGGGGGACTACTAATGAAAAACTGTTTTTT	CASSYGGTTNEKLFF
.	TRBV11-2	.	TRBJ1-2	TGTGCCAGCAGCTTAGAGCGGGGGAGCTATGGCTACACCTTC	CASSLERGSYGYTF
few	TRBV6-1	.	TRBJ1-1	TGTGCCAGCAGTGAGCGGGCCACGCAAGCTTTCTTT	CASSERATQAFF
.	TRBV10-3	.	TRBJ1-3	TGTGCCATCAGGGGCGCAATCTCTGGAAACACCATATATTTT	CAIRGAISGNTIYF
.	TRBV11-2	.	TRBJ2-5	TGTGCCAGCAGCTTAGGTGTACAGGGAGAGACCCAGTACTTC	CASSLGVQGETQYF
.	TRBV6-5	.	TRBJ1-5	TGTGCCAGCAGTTATTCAGGGGTAACTCAGCCCCAGCATTTT	CASSYSGVTQPQHF
.	TRBV19	.	TRBJ1-2	TGTGCCAGTAACGCCCTGGGGAACGGGTTGAACTATGGCTACACCTTC	CASNALGNGLNYGYTF